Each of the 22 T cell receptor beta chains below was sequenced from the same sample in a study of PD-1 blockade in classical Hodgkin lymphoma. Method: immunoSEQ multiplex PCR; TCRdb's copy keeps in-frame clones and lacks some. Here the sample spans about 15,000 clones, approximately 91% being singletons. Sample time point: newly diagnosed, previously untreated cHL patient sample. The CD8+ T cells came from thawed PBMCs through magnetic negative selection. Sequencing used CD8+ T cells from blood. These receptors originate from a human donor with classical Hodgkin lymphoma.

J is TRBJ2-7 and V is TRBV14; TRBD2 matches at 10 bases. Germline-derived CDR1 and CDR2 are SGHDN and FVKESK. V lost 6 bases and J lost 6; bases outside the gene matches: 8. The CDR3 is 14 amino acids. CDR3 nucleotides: TGTGCCAGCAGTTTCCTAGCGGGGGCCGGCGAGCAGTACTTC. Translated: CASSFLAGAGEQYF. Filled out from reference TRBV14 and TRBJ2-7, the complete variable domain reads EAGVTQFPSHSVIEKGQTVTLRCDPISGHDNLYWYRRVMGKEIKFLLHFVKESKQDESGMPNNRFLAERTGGTYSTLKVQPAELEDSGVYFCASSFLAGAGEQYFGPGTRLTVT.

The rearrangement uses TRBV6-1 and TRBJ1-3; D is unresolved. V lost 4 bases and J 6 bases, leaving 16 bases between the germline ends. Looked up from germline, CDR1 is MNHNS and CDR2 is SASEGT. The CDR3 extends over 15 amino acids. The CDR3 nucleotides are TGTGCCAGCAGTGGGGCCGATATCCCTATAAACACCATATATTTT. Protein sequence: CASSGADIPINTIYF.

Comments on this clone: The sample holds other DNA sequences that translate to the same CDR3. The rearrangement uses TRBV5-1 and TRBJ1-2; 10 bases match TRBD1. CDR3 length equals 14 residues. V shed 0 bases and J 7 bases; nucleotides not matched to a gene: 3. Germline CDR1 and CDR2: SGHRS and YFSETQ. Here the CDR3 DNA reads TGCGCCAGCAGCTTGGGACAGGGGGCGTTTGGCTACACCTTC. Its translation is CASSLGQGAFGYTF.

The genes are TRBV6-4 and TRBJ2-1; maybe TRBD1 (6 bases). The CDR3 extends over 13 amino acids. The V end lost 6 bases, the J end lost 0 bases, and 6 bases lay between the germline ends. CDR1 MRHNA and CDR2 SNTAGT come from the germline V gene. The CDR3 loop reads CASRDSSYNEQFF. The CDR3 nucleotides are TGTGCCAGCAGGGACAGCTCCTACAATGAGCAGTTCTTC.

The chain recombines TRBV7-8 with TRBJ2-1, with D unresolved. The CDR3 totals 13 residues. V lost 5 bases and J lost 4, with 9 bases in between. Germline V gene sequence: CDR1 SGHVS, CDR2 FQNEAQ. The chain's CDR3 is CASSPSAYNEQFF. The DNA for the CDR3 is TGTGCCAGCAGCCCAAGTGCATACAATGAGCAGTTCTTC.

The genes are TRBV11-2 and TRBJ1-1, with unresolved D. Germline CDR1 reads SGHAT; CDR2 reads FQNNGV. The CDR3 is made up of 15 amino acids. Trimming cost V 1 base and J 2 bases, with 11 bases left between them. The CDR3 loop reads CASSLGLGLNTEAFF. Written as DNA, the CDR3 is TGTGCCAGCAGCTTAGGACTAGGACTTAACACTGAAGCTTTCTTT.

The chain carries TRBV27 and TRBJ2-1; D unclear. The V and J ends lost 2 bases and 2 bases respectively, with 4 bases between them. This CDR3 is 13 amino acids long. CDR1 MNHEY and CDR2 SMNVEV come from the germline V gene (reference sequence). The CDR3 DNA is TGTGCCAGCAGTTTAAGGCCCTACAATGAGCAGTTCTTC. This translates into CASSLRPYNEQFF.

CDR3: CASCPDVKQETQYF. The CDR3 DNA is TGCGCCAGCTGCCCGGACGTGAAACAAGAGACCCAGTACTTC. The chain is built from TRBV4-1 and TRBJ2-5; D is unresolved. Germline V gives CDR1 MGHRA, CDR2 YSYEKL. The CDR3 is 14 residues long. Trimming pared 8 bases from V and 2 bases from J, leaving 15 bases between.

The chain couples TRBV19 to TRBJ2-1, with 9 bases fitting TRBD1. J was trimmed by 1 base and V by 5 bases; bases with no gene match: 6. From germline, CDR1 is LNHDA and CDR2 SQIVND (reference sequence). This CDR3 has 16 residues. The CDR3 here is CASSLTGTGSYNEQFF. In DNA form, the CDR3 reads TGTGCCAGTAGTTTAACCGGGACAGGGTCCTACAATGAGCAGTTCTTC.

Here the CDR3 reads CASSPLVELAFNSPLHF. The CDR3 region has the DNA TGCGCCAGCAGCCCCCTCGTGGAGCTCGCATTTAATTCACCCCTCCACTTT. V is TRBV4-1 and J is TRBJ1-6; D not resolved. Germline V lookup: CDR1 MGHRA, CDR2 YSYEKL. Trimming stripped 4 bases from V and 6 bases from J, with 19 bases between. CDR3 length: 17 amino acids.

This CDR3 is CAIGLAGGYEQFF. Written as DNA, the CDR3 is TGTGCCATCGGACTAGCGGGAGGGTATGAGCAGTTCTTC. The J gene is TRBJ2-1, the V gene TRBV10-3; 15 bases line up with TRBD2. Germline lookup yields CDR1 ENHRY and CDR2 SYGVKD. The CDR3 loop spans 13 amino acids. With 8 bases clipped from V and 8 bases from J, the junction kept 1 base outside the gene matches.

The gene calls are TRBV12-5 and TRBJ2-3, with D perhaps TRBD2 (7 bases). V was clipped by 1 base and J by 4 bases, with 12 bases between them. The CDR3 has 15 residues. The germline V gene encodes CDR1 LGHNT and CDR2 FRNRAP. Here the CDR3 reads CASGLGRGASDTQYF. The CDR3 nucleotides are TGTGCTAGTGGTTTGGGTCGGGGGGCCTCAGATACGCAGTATTTT.

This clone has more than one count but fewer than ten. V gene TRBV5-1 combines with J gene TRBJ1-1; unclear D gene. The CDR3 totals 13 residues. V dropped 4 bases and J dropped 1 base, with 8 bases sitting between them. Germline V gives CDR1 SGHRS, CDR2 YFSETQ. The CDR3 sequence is CASSPRQNTEAFF. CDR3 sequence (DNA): TGCGCCAGCAGCCCCCGACAGAACACTGAAGCTTTCTTT.

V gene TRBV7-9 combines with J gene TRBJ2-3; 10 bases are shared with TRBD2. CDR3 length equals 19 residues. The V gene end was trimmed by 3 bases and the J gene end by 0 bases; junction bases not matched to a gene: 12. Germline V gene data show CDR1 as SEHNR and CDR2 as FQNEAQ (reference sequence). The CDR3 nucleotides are TGTGCCAGCAGCTTCCCGGGACCTAGCGGGGGACGTAGCACAGATACGCAGTATTTT. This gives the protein CASSFPGPSGGRSTDTQYF.

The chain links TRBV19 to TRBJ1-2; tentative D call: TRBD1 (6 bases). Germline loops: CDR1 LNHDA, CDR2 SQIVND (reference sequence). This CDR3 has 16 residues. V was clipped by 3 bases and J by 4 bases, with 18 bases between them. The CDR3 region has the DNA TGTGCCAGTAGTATGGGTCAAGTGGCAGGGGCCTATGGCTACACCTTC. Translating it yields CASSMGQVAGAYGYTF.

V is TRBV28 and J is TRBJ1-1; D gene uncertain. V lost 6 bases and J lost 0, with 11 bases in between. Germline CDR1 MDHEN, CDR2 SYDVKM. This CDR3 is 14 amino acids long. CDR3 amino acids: CASSQWTLNTEAFF. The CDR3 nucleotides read TGTGCCAGCAGCCAGTGGACGCTGAACACTGAAGCTTTCTTT.

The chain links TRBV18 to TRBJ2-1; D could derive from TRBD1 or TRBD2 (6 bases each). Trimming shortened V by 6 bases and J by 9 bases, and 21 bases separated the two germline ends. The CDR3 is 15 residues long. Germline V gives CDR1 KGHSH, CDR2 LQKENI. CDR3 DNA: TGTGCCAGCTCTCCTGAATTCACGGGGGCGAGTGAGCAGTTCTTC. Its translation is CASSPEFTGASEQFF.

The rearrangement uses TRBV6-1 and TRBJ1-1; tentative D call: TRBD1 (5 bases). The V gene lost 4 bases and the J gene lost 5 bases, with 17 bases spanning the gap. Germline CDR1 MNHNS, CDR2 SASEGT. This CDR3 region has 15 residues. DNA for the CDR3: TGTGCCAGCAGTGGGTGGGCGGGACGGGGAACTGAAGCTTTCTTT. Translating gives CASSGWAGRGTEAFF.

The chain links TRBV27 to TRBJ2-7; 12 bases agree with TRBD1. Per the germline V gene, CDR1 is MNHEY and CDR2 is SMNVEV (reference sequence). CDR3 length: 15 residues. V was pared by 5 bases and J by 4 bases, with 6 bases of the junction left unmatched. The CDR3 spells CASSRGTGGAYEQYV. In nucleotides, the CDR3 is TGTGCCAGCAGTCGAGGGACAGGGGGCGCGTACGAGCAGTACGTC.

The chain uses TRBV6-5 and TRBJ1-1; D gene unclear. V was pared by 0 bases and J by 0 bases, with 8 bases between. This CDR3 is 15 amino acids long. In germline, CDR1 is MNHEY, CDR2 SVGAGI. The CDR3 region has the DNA TGTGCCAGCAGTTACTCGAAGGTCCTGAACACTGAAGCTTTCTTT. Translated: CASSYSKVLNTEAFF.

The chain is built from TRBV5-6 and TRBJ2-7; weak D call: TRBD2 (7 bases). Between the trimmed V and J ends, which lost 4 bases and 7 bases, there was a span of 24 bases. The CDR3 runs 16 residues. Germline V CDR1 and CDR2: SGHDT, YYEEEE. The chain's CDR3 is CASSHPPGGRLEEQYF. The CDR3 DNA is TGTGCCAGCAGCCATCCCCCCGGGGGGCGCCTGGAGGAGCAGTACTTC. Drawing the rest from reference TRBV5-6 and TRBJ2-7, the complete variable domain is DAGVTQSPTHLIKTRGQQVTLRCSPKSGHDTVSWYQQALGQGPQFIFQYYEEEERQRGNFPDRFSGHQFPNYSSELNVNALLLGDSALYLCASSHPPGGRLEEQYFGPGTRLTVT.

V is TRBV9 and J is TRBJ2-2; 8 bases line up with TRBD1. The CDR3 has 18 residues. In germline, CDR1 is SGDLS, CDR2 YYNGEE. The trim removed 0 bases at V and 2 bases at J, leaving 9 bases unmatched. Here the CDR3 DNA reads TGTGCCAGCAGCGTAGTAGAGACAGGGGAACGAAACACCGGGGAGCTGTTTTTT. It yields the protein CASSVVETGERNTGELFF.